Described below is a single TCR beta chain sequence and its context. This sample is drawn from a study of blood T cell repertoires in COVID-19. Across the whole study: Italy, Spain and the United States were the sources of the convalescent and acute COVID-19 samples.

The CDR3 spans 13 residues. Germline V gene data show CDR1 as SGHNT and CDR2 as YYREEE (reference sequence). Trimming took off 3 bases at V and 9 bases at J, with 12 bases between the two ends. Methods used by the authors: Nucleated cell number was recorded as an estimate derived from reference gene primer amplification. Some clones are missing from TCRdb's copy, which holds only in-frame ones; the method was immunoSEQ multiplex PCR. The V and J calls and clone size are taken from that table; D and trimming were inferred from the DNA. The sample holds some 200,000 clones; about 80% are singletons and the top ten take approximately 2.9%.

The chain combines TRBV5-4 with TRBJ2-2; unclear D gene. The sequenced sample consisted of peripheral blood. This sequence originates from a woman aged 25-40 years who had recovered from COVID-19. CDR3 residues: CASSYDRVRELFF. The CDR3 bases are TGTGCCAGCAGCTACGATCGGGTCCGGGAGCTGTTTTTT.